This T cell receptor beta chain originates from a study of blood T cell repertoires in COVID-19 (dated by TCRdb to between 2020 and 2021). Turning to the overall study: Samples from collaborators originated in the United States, Italy and Spain and spanned both the acute and convalescent phases of COVID-19. The prospective study material was composed of cDNA or gDNA derived from T cells, B-cell-depleted T cells, or PBMCs. Subjects who had been exposed to COVID-19, were actively infected with it, or had recovered from it provided the deeply sampled blood TCRbeta repertoires that made up the dataset. The repertoires were released in a freely available public database meant as a resource for research on the immune response to SARS-CoV-2. The samples were drawn from the first 160 participants of the ongoing ImmuneRACE study and from 950 to 1,500 subjects provided by 6 global collaborators. The sample metadata nearly always contained a de-identified subject ID, COVID-19 status, age in years and sex. Where HLA class I and class II types were available, the types were taken from metadata supplied by the sample provider, not from assay-based typing.

TCRbeta CDR3 regions were amplified from genomic DNA by means of the immunoSEQ Assay, a bias-controlled multiplex PCR. In the source study's methods: Within the assay, amplification of reference gene primers was used to estimate how many nucleated cells each sample contained. Sequence reads were collapsed and filtered to measure the absolute abundance of every unique TCRbeta CDR3 rearrangement. For each sample, productive Simpson clonality was calculated as the square root of Simpson's diversity index across productive rearrangements. Drawn from immuneACCESS, this table holds only the in-frame rearrangements with V and J called that TCRdb kept. Clones are partly lost; checked studies trace under half to an unresolved V gene and leave the rest unexplained. That table supplies the V and J calls and clone size; D and trimming were determined from the DNA. Across this sample there are about 240,000 clones, with roughly 91% seen only once. The leading ten clones occupy 0.9% to 1% of the sample.

This clone appeared once. What antigen it recognizes has not been identified. No qualities accompany the bases; no much larger clone lies one base away. Broad study findings and their caveats: The amount of clinical and demographic metadata varied by source and participant and was provided uncurated.

A second Seattle source provided samples from volunteer blood donors who had recovered from COVID-19. The collaborating institutions used their own protocols to collect whole blood in K2EDTA tubes. For TCRbeta analysis, collaborators shipped samples as frozen whole blood, isolated PBMCs, or DNA extracted from either of those sample types. Including cysteine and phenylalanine, the CDR3 has 16 amino acids. Only the CDR3 portion is preserved as DNA: 48 bases, with reading frame beginning at the first base. The germline V gene (reference sequence) specifies SGHNT as CDR1 and YYREEE as CDR2. V is clipped by 4 bases and J by 2 bases, and the sequence between their germline boundaries is 18 bases long.

The source material was peripheral blood. The receptor comes from a woman between 40 and 55 years old who had recovered from COVID-19. Recombination connected TRBV5-4 to TRBJ2-5, and perhaps TRBD2 as D gene, on 6 matching bases. The CDR3 has the sequence CASSPGGAGRQETQYF. The DNA is as follows: TGTGCCAGCAGCCCAGGTGGGGCAGGGAGGCAAGAGACCCAGTACTTC.